These 22 T cell receptor beta chains were all obtained from the same sample, sequenced in a study of beta chain features in type 1 diabetes. Regarding the study as a whole: In every one of the four CD4+ subsets, TCRB CDR3s were moderately but significantly shorter in Type 1 diabetes patients.

For these receptors, no antigen is known. All of the isolated RNA was reverse transcribed, so expressed TCRB transcripts were sequenced. Data came from immunoSEQ multiplex PCR; TCRdb stores just in-frame clones and leaves some out. Among under 400,000 clones, around 13% were seen once, and the ten largest hold over 0.008%. Material for sequencing was naive CD4+ T cells from blood. Receptors originate from a woman between 18 and 29 years old with type 1 diabetes.

Only a few counts were recorded for this clone. The chain couples TRBV2 to TRBJ2-3; 11 nucleotides line up with TRBD2. Trimming removed 1 base from V and 4 bases from J; junction bases left unmatched: 4. CDR1 and CDR2 (germline): SNHLY, FYNNEI. This CDR3 comprises 16 residues. CDR3 coding DNA: TGTGCCAGCAGTGAAGATAGCGGGAGGGCTTCAGATACGCAGTATTTT. Its translation is CASSEDSGRASDTQYF.

This clone was seen a handful of times. This chain connects TRBV9 to TRBJ1-4; a possible D gene is TRBD1 (6 bases). The CDR3 contains 15 residues. V lost 0 bases and J lost 6, with 12 bases in between. Germline V gives CDR1 SGDLS, CDR2 YYNGEE. This CDR3 is CASSVDLAGDEKLFF. CDR3 coding DNA: TGTGCCAGCAGCGTAGATCTGGCAGGGGATGAAAAACTGTTTTTT.

This chain joins TRBV29-1 and TRBJ2-1; 12 nucleotides align to TRBD2. The V and J ends lost 7 bases and 2 bases, in that order; junction bases with no gene match: 12. Germline V lookup: CDR1 SQVTM, CDR2 ANQGSEA. This CDR3 is built from 17 residues. The CDR3 here is CSAGTSGGIVTYNEQFF. The CDR3, as DNA: TGCAGCGCCGGAACTAGCGGGGGGATAGTCACCTACAATGAGCAGTTCTTC.

Comment on this clone: This sample includes further DNA sequences coding for the same CDR3. The chain employs TRBV30 and TRBJ2-7, with D possibly TRBD2 on 6 matching bases. V lost 5 bases and J 2 bases, leaving 13 bases between the germline ends. The CDR3 length is 13 residues. Germline V gives CDR1 GTSNPN, CDR2 SVGIG (reference sequence). The CDR3 here is CAWSPGGTYEQYF. DNA for the CDR3: TGTGCCTGGTCACCCGGGGGTACCTACGAGCAGTACTTC.

The chain combines TRBV9 with TRBJ2-3; 11 nucleotides line up with TRBD2. The CDR3 consists of 16 residues. The germline V gene has CDR1 SGDLS and CDR2 YYNGEE. The V segment lost 3 bases and the J segment 5 bases; nucleotides outside the gene matches: 8. CDR3 amino acids: CASSAELAGVGDTQYF. As DNA, the CDR3 is TGTGCCAGCAGCGCGGAACTAGCGGGAGTTGGAGATACGCAGTATTTT.

J is TRBJ1-2 and V is TRBV25-1; perhaps TRBD1 as D (5 bases). Between the trimmed V and J ends, which lost 4 bases and 4 bases, there was a span of 13 bases. Per germline, CDR1 MGHDK and CDR2 SYGVNS. This CDR3 has 14 amino acids. The DNA of the CDR3 is TGTGCCAGCAGTGGTAGTCAGGGTCCCTATGGCTACACCTTC. As protein: CASSGSQGPYGYTF.

This clone was recorded a few times. The genes are TRBV5-1 and TRBJ2-2; tentative D call: TRBD1 (5 bases). Trimming took 4 bases from V and 6 from J, leaving 13 bases between them. Germline assignment: CDR1 SGHRS and CDR2 YFSETQ. The CDR3 length is 14 residues. Here the CDR3 reads CASSPAQAAGELFF. The CDR3 region has the DNA TGCGCCAGCAGCCCCGCACAGGCCGCCGGGGAGCTGTTTTTT.

This chain connects TRBV19 to TRBJ2-4; D is unresolved. The V end was cut by 4 bases, the J end by 6 bases, with 13 bases between. The CDR3 covers 14 residues. The germline V gene has CDR1 LNHDA and CDR2 SQIVND (reference sequence). CDR3: CASSTTRGGNIQYF. The CDR3 coding sequence is TGTGCCAGTAGTACAACTCGAGGCGGAAACATTCAGTACTTC.

In its sample, this clone was seen a few times. The CDR3 coding sequence is TGCGCCAGCAGCTTGGCGGAGCCAGCCTACAATGAGCAGTTCTTC. Translated: CASSLAEPAYNEQFF. This chain links TRBV5-1 with TRBJ2-1; D call uncertain. The V end was cut by 0 bases, the J end by 2 bases, with 9 bases between. Germline assignment: CDR1 SGHRS and CDR2 YFSETQ. The CDR3 length is 15 residues.

This clone appeared a few times. V and J are TRBV2 and TRBJ1-1; D gene ambiguous. Germline CDR1 is SNHLY and CDR2 is FYNNEI. This CDR3 is built from 14 residues. Between the trimmed V and J ends, which lost 6 bases and 4 bases, there was a span of 15 bases. CDR3 in DNA: TGTGCCAGCAGGACCGAACATACGGGCACTGAAGCTTTCTTT. Protein sequence: CASRTEHTGTEAFF.

This clone was found a few times. V usage is TRBV18 and J usage is TRBJ2-3, with unresolved D. Germline V CDR1 and CDR2: KGHSH, LQKENI. This CDR3 is 15 amino acids long. Trimming cost V 0 bases and J 4 bases, with 11 bases left between them. The CDR3 protein is CASSPPSGSPDTQYF. The CDR3 DNA is TGTGCCAGCTCACCACCGTCTGGTAGCCCAGATACGCAGTATTTT.

This clone has a single count. V and J are TRBV6-5 and TRBJ1-4, with a tentative D call TRBD1 (5 bases). CDR1 and CDR2 from the germline V gene are MNHEY and SVGAGI. V was trimmed by 4 bases and J by 8 bases, leaving 14 bases between them. The CDR3 is 14 amino acids. For the CDR3, the DNA is TGTGCCAGCAGTTTCCAGGGAACGGGCGAAAAACTGTTTTTT. This sequence encodes CASSFQGTGEKLFF.

This clone was counted only a few times. The chain joins TRBV18 to TRBJ1-3; D is uncertain. Germline CDR1 and CDR2: KGHSH and LQKENI. The CDR3 loop spans 11 amino acids. With 6 bases removed from V and 8 bases from J, the gap between germline ends came to 8 bases. CDR3 residues: CASSSEDTIYF. DNA for the CDR3: TGTGCCAGCTCCTCCGAGGACACCATATATTTT.

J is TRBJ2-7 and V is TRBV29-1; D may be TRBD1 (5 bases). The germline V gene encodes CDR1 SQVTM and CDR2 ANQGSEA. The length of the CDR3 is 12 residues. Trimming took 6 bases from V and 7 from J, leaving 16 bases between them. The DNA of the CDR3 is TGCAGCGTCGCTCAGGGTTCGCGTGAGCAGTACTTC. Its translation: CSVAQGSREQYF.

This rearrangement joins TRBV5-1 to TRBJ2-2, with D possibly TRBD2 on 6 matching bases. Germline loops: CDR1 SGHRS, CDR2 YFSETQ. CDR3 length: 16 amino acids. Trimming cost V 4 bases and J 0 bases, with 13 bases left between them. DNA for the CDR3: TGCGCCAGCAGCCCGGGGGTCTTCGCGAACACCGGGGAGCTGTTTTTT. Protein sequence: CASSPGVFANTGELFF.

This clone was recorded a few times. This chain uses TRBV7-2 with TRBJ1-2, with unresolved D. The ends were cut back, 1 base at V and 4 bases at J, with 10 bases in the middle. The CDR3 sequence is 14 residues long. CDR1 is SGHTA, CDR2 FQGNSA, per germline. The CDR3 spells CASSLDSSFYGYTF. The CDR3, as DNA: TGTGCCAGCAGCTTAGACAGTTCTTTCTATGGCTACACCTTC.

This clone was seen more than once but under ten times. J is TRBJ2-7 and V is TRBV7-9, with D possibly matching TRBD2 (5 bases). The CDR3 has 12 amino acids. Germline V gene sequence: CDR1 SEHNR, CDR2 FQNEAQ (reference sequence). Deletions cut 5 bases from V and 4 bases from J, with 9 bases between. DNA for the CDR3: TGTGCCAGCAGCCCCACGGGATACGAGCAGTACTTC. It is translated as CASSPTGYEQYF.

The rearrangement joins TRBV5-1 to TRBJ2-3; TRBD1 aligns across 8 bases. V lost 6 bases and J lost 2; bases outside the gene matches: 5. CDR3 length: 14 amino acids. Germline lookup yields CDR1 SGHRS and CDR2 YFSETQ. The DNA for the CDR3 is TGCGCCAGCATGGAGGGACAGGACACAGATACGCAGTATTTT. Its protein product is CASMEGQDTDTQYF.

V usage is TRBV7-9 and J usage is TRBJ2-4, with no clear D. This CDR3 comprises 16 residues. V dropped 5 bases and J dropped 7 bases, with 21 bases sitting between them. The germline CDR1 and CDR2 sequences are SEHNR and FQNEAQ (reference sequence). The CDR3 nucleotides read TGTGCCAGCAGCGCACCTTTGAAGTCTGCGTGGAACATTCAGTACTTC. Translated, it gives CASSAPLKSAWNIQYF.

This clone came up a few times. The chain recombines TRBV7-9 with TRBJ1-1; maybe TRBD1 (6 bases). Per germline, CDR1 SEHNR and CDR2 FQNEAQ (reference sequence). Trimming shortened V by 3 bases and J by 1 base, and 12 bases separated the two germline ends. This CDR3 is 15 amino acids long. CDR3 protein: CASSFRGGQNTEAFF. CDR3 sequence (DNA): TGTGCCAGCAGCTTTAGAGGGGGACAGAACACTGAAGCTTTCTTT.

In its sample, this clone was seen a few times. The genes are TRBV7-2 and TRBJ2-7; 10 nucleotides match TRBD2. Trimming took 3 bases from V and 5 from J; bases not matched to a gene: 7. Germline assignment: CDR1 SGHTA and CDR2 FQGNSA. CDR3 size: 15 residues. The CDR3 sequence: CASSFRASGSHEQYF. DNA for the CDR3: TGTGCCAGCAGCTTCCGAGCTAGCGGGAGCCACGAGCAGTACTTC.

This rearrangement joins TRBV28 to TRBJ1-2; 11 bases fit TRBD1. Germline V gene sequence: CDR1 MDHEN, CDR2 SYDVKM. The CDR3 covers 14 residues. V lost 8 bases to trimming and J lost 3 bases; unmatched junction nucleotides: 5. The CDR3 loop is CASGRDRGDYGYTF. CDR3 DNA sequence: TGTGCCAGCGGGAGGGACAGGGGGGACTATGGCTACACCTTC.